Listed below are T cell receptor beta chains from one sample, sequenced in a study of blood T cell repertoires in COVID-19. Only in-frame clones appear in the TCRdb table, and some are missing; sequencing was by immunoSEQ multiplex PCR. The top ten clones hold about a third of a sample with around 84,000 clones, around four fifths of them seen once. Sequenced: peripheral blood. Receptors were obtained from a man between 60 and 70 years old with COVID-19, enrolled during active disease. Each CDR3 is given with its conserved first and last residue. A D gene is named only where the DNA matches it firmly. Size tells how often a clone was seen (once, few, many) or the class of an expanded clone, and some rows leave it out.

j_gene | abundance | d_gene | len | v_gene | CDR3nt | CDR3aa
TRBJ2-7 | - | TRBD1 | 16 | TRBV7-2 | TGTGCCAGCAGCTTAGGCTCGGGACAGGCTACCTACGAGCAGTACTTC | CASSLGSGQATYEQYF
TRBJ2-1 | - | TRBD2 | 15 | TRBV7-3 | TGTGCCAGCAGCGTCACTAGCGGGGACCTAGGCAAGCAGTTCTTC | CASSVTSGDLGKQFF
TRBJ1-1 | - | - | 14 | TRBV6-5 | TGTGCCAGCAGTTACGAGGGCTTGAACACTGAAGCTTTCTTT | CASSYEGLNTEAFF
TRBJ2-5 | - | TRBD2 | 14 | TRBV2 | TGTGCCAGCAGTGTTTCTAGCGGGACCGAGACCCAGTACTTC | CASSVSSGTETQYF
TRBJ2-5 | - | - | 16 | TRBV27 | TGTGCCAGCAGCCCACAAGAGGGCCAGAAAGGAGAGACCCAGTACTTC | CASSPQEGQKGETQYF
TRBJ2-2 | - | - | 15 | TRBV24-1 | TGTGCCACCAGTGATTCGAGACACCCAACCGGGGAGCTGTTTTTT | CATSDSRHPTGELFF
TRBJ2-1 | - | - | 15 | TRBV3-1/TRBV3-2 | TGTGCCAGCAGCCGAGGACTCACCTCCTACAATGAGCAGTTCTTC | CASSRGLTSYNEQFF
TRBJ1-1 | - | - | 14 | TRBV18 | TGTGCCAGCTCACCTACATCAGAGAACACTGAAGCTTTCTTT | CASSPTSENTEAFF
TRBJ2-4 | once | TRBD2 | 13 | TRBV2 | TGTGCCAGCAGGAGCGGGAGCGGAAACATTCAGTACTTC | CASRSGSGNIQYF
TRBJ1-5 | - | TRBD1 | 15 | TRBV18 | TGTGCCAGCTCACCAAACAGGGGGCCGGATCAGCCCCAGCATTTT | CASSPNRGPDQPQHF
TRBJ2-1 | - | - | 18 | TRBV9 | TGTGCCAGCAGCGTAGGTTGGATAGCGGACTTCTCCTACAATGAGCAGTTCTTC | CASSVGWIADFSYNEQFF
TRBJ2-1 | - | TRBD2 | 17 | TRBV4-1 | TGCGCCAGCAGCCAAAGGCCCGGGAGGGCCTCCCAAAATGAGCAGTTCTTC | CASSQRPGRASQNEQFF
TRBJ2-1 | - | - | 15 | TRBV7-9 | TGTGCCAGCAGCTTAGCGGGAGCACCCTACAATGAGCAGTTCTTC | CASSLAGAPYNEQFF
TRBJ1-1 | - | - | 14 | TRBV3-1/TRBV3-2 | TGTGCCAGCAGCGGCCTGCCGGGGAACACTGAAGCTTTCTTT | CASSGLPGNTEAFF
TRBJ2-7 | - | - | 15 | TRBV5-1 | TGCGCCAGCAGCTTGGTGGCGGGCCAAGAGTACGAGCAGTACTTC | CASSLVAGQEYEQYF
TRBJ1-4 | - | - | 15 | TRBV5-6 | TGTGCCAGCAGCCCGCCGCAGGGGATGACTGAAAAACTGTTTTTT | CASSPPQGMTEKLFF